The entry that follows covers one T cell receptor beta chain sequence. The antigen this receptor binds is unknown. No per-base quality is available; no much larger clone lies one base away. Inclusive of the bounding cysteine and phenylalanine, the CDR3 is 14 residues long. Just CDR3 DNA is preserved here, 42 bases in frame from base 1. CDR1 LGHDT and CDR2 YNNKEL were looked up in the germline V gene (reference sequence). V drops 3 bases and J drops 9 bases, leaving 17 bases in between. The sample belongs to a study of T cell repertoires in cytomegalovirus infection (dated by TCRdb to between 2017 and 2020). Notes on the research overall: Because public TCR beta signatures pointed to carriage of CMV infection together with the matching HLA type, the HLA type of each donor mattered for the analysis. Findings and caveats that apply to the study as a whole: Carriers of CMV infection plus the relevant HLA type were discriminated by the cumulative frequency of public TCR beta family members in the study cohort and in an independent approximately 400-donor cohort. In the ex vivo response, HLA-C-restricted CMV-specific TCR beta clonotypes were dominant, and in two of eight donors the single most frequent clonotype came from this HLA-C-restricted group.

TCRdb shows the sequencer as Illumina HiSeq 1500. TCRdb handled the public reads itself, with Q25 trimming in fastp and clone calling in MiXCR, and kept productive beta chains. Each entry is one CDR3 protein sequence, shown with its most common DNA and genes. Within this sample are about 450,000 distinct CDR3 sequences, with roughly 31% of them counted one time only. About an eighth of the sample rests with the top ten. The receptor comes from a human donor in good health (CMV status not recorded). Some clones in this sample may be carry-over from other donors' samples. Sequenced material: PBMCs. The V and J segments used are TRBV3-1 and TRBJ1-1; there is no confident call for the D gene. The DNA sequence reads TGTGCCAGCAGCCAGGTGGGTTCTTCAAGGAAAGCTTTCTTT. This is translated as CASSQVGSSRKAFF.